The 14 T cell receptor beta chains listed next were all sequenced from one sample in a study of identifying expanded T cells in peripheral blood (dated by TCRdb to between 2017 and 2020). The method behind the library was the immunoSEQ multiplex PCR assay. TCRdb took this table from immuneACCESS and kept in-frame rearrangements with V and J called. Such tables lack part of the clones; where checked against another copy, unresolved V genes explain under half of the gap, and the rest is unexplained. For this sample there are about 58,000 clones; about nine tenths appear just once. Of the sample, 3.6% falls within the top ten clones. The material sequenced was blood. The source is a person aged 18 to 69 in good health.

The rearrangement links TRBV6-5 to TRBJ1-2; no definite D call. Trimming removed 8 bases at V and 6 bases at J, with 22 bases between. The CDR3 totals 15 residues. The germline V gene encodes CDR1 MNHEY and CDR2 SVGAGI. CDR3 coding DNA: TGTGCCAGCGGCCTCTTTAGGGAGAGTCAAAATGGCTACACCTTC. Residues: CASGLFRESQNGYTF.

The chain uses TRBV7-2 and TRBJ2-1; the match to TRBD2 covers 8 bases. CDR3 length equals 15 residues. Germline CDR1 SGHTA, CDR2 FQGNSA. V lost 5 bases to trimming and J lost 6 bases; unmatched junction nucleotides: 9. The CDR3: CASSLTGGSSNEQFF. CDR3 bases: TGTGCCAGCAGCCTCACGGGGGGGAGTTCCAATGAGCAGTTCTTC.

The sample holds a few counts of this clone. This chain joins TRBV19 and TRBJ2-3, with D possibly TRBD1 on 6 matching bases. Germline V lookup: CDR1 LNHDA, CDR2 SQIVND (reference sequence). This CDR3 contains 12 residues. V lost 7 bases, J lost 8 bases, and 13 bases lay in between. The CDR3 DNA is TGTGCCAGTAATCAGGGGACGGGTACGCAGTATTTT. As protein: CASNQGTGTQYF.

The chain recombines TRBV11-2 with TRBJ2-3; the match to TRBD2 covers 13 bases. Germline lookup yields CDR1 SGHAT and CDR2 FQNNGV. The J segment lost 5 bases and the V segment lost 4 bases, leaving 12 bases of the junction unmatched. This CDR3 has 18 amino acids. This CDR3 is CASSSGRERTSGRDTQYF. In DNA, the CDR3 is TGTGCCAGCAGCTCGGGTCGAGAAAGGACTAGCGGGAGAGATACGCAGTATTTT.

This sequence joins TRBV5-4 and TRBJ2-7; 9 bases are a match to TRBD2. The germline V gene has CDR1 SGHNT and CDR2 YYREEE (reference sequence). This CDR3 is 15 amino acids long. With V trimmed by 4 bases and J by 3 bases, 8 bases remained unmatched. The CDR3 DNA sequence: TGTGCCAGCAGCCCGTCTAGCGGGACAGACTACGAGCAGTACTTC. It is translated as CASSPSSGTDYEQYF. The whole variable domain, filled in from reference TRBV5-4 and TRBJ2-7, reads ETGVTQSPTHLIKTRGQQVTLRCSSQSGHNTVSWYQQALGQGPQFIFQYYREEENGRGNFPPRFSGLQFPNYSSELNVNALELDDSALYLCASSPSSGTDYEQYFGPGTRLTVT.

This rearrangement joins TRBV6-5 to TRBJ2-1; D gene ambiguous. The CDR3 extends over 16 amino acids. Germline V gene lookup returns CDR1 MNHEY and CDR2 SVGAGI. V was cut by 4 bases and J by 3 bases, with 16 bases left in between. The CDR3 reads CASSSTPGRRYNEQFF. CDR3 DNA sequence: TGTGCCAGCAGTTCTACTCCCGGGCGCCGCTACAATGAGCAGTTCTTC.

The chain combines TRBV2 with TRBJ1-1; D gene uncertain. The germline gives CDR1 SNHLY, CDR2 FYNNEI. Trimming stripped 6 bases from V and 6 bases from J, with 8 bases between. The CDR3 is made up of 11 amino acids. CDR3 in amino acids: CASRRSAEAFF. CDR3 bases: TGTGCCAGCAGGCGGTCCGCTGAAGCTTTCTTT.

There are a few counts of this clone. The chain couples TRBV19 to TRBJ1-5; no clear D. Germline V gene data show CDR1 as LNHDA and CDR2 as SQIVND (reference sequence). V lost 4 bases, J lost 5 bases, and 9 bases lay in between. This CDR3 has 13 residues. The CDR3 protein is CASSTGIDQPQHF. Written as DNA, the CDR3 is TGTGCCAGTAGTACAGGTATCGATCAGCCCCAGCATTTT.

The chain carries TRBV27 and TRBJ1-1; D is perhaps TRBD1 (6 bases). The CDR3 has 15 residues. The germline gives CDR1 MNHEY, CDR2 SMNVEV (reference sequence). Trimming removed 1 base from V and 1 base from J, with 10 bases in between. Here the CDR3 reads CASSLFGRGNTEAFF. The CDR3 bases are TGTGCCAGCAGTTTATTCGGCAGGGGGAACACTGAAGCTTTCTTT.

The rearrangement joins TRBV9 to TRBJ2-3, with D perhaps matching TRBD2 (7 bases). CDR1 and CDR2 from the germline V gene are SGDLS and YYNGEE. This CDR3 comprises 15 residues. V was clipped by 2 bases and J by 2 bases, with 12 bases between them. The CDR3 DNA sequence: TGTGCCAGCAGCGTGGGGGGGCCTATCACAGATACGCAGTATTTT. It yields the protein CASSVGGPITDTQYF.

The chain couples TRBV7-2 to TRBJ1-4, with D perhaps matching TRBD1 (5 bases). Trimming left V 0 bases short and J 14 bases short, with 16 bases between. The CDR3 runs to 14 residues. Germline CDR1 SGHTA, CDR2 FQGNSA. The CDR3 region is CASSLALWGGDLFF. The CDR3 coding sequence is TGTGCCAGCAGCTTAGCGCTCTGGGGGGGAGATCTGTTTTTT.

CDR3 DNA sequence: TGTGCCAGTAGTGGGGGTTTACGGGAGACCCAGTACTTC. Its protein is CASSGGLRETQYF. The chain employs TRBV19 and TRBJ2-5; D may correspond to TRBD1 or TRBD2 (5 bases each). CDR3 length: 13 residues. Per the germline V gene, CDR1 is LNHDA and CDR2 is SQIVND (reference sequence). V lost 5 bases to trimming and J lost 5 bases, with 12 bases between them.

The chain carries TRBV14 and TRBJ2-7, with a possible D match to TRBD1 (5 bases). V was clipped by 1 base and J by 4 bases, with 8 bases between them. Per the germline V gene, CDR1 is SGHDN and CDR2 is FVKESK. This CDR3 comprises 13 residues. CDR3 in DNA: TGTGCCAGCAGCCAAGGGACACCTTACGAGCAGTACTTC. Translating it yields CASSQGTPYEQYF. The complete variable domain, with remaining parts taken from reference TRBV14 and TRBJ2-7, reads EAGVTQFPSHSVIEKGQTVTLRCDPISGHDNLYWYRRVMGKEIKFLLHFVKESKQDESGMPNNRFLAERTGGTYSTLKVQPAELEDSGVYFCASSQGTPYEQYFGPGTRLTVT.

This clone occurred once. J is TRBJ1-3 and V is TRBV6-5, with a tentative D call TRBD1 (5 bases). Trimming removed 6 bases from V and 8 bases from J, with 20 bases in between. The germline gives CDR1 MNHEY, CDR2 SVGAGI. This CDR3 is built from 15 residues. The CDR3 spells CASSGGRKRTDTIYF. CDR3 in DNA: TGTGCCAGCAGCGGGGGAAGAAAGCGAACGGACACCATATATTTT.